The 8 T cell receptor beta chains below were found in one sample sequenced in a study of T-cell memory formation after mild COVID-19. TCRdb itself ran the 5' RACE reads through MiXCR, one entry per CDR3 protein. There are roughly 250,000 distinct CDR3 sequences in the sample; around 15% occur only once, and roughly a fifth lies in the top ten. Source material: PBMCs or a T cell subset sorted from them (not recorded which). The receptors derive from a man between 18 and 29 years old who had mild COVID-19 (a few samples of this study predate the infection). Cell type and time point are not known.

The chain employs TRBV7-2 and TRBJ2-7; TRBD2 aligns across 11 bases. The CDR3 extends over 17 amino acids. V shed 2 bases and J 5 bases; nucleotides not matched to a gene: 11. CDR1 and CDR2 from the germline V gene are SGHTA and FQGNSA. The CDR3 DNA sequence: TGTGCCAGCAGCTTAATTAGCGGGGGGGACTTCACTAACGAGCAGTACGTC. Its protein is CASSLISGGDFTNEQYV.

CDR3 bases: TGCAGCGTTGTCATTCGGGGGGCCGAACAAGAGACCCAGTACTTC. This translates into CSVVIRGAEQETQYF. The V call is TRBV29-1, the J call TRBJ2-5; TRBD2 might be the D (7 bases). V shed 4 bases and J shed 2 bases, with 17 bases lying between them. This CDR3 is built from 15 residues. The germline CDR1 and CDR2 sequences are SQVTM and ANQGSEA.

The V gene is TRBV4-3, the J gene TRBJ1-5; D is undetermined. Germline loops: CDR1 LGHNA, CDR2 YSLEER. CDR3 size: 15 residues. Trimming pared 0 bases from V and 4 bases from J, leaving 10 bases between. CDR3 protein: CASSQERSGNQPQHF. In DNA form, the CDR3 reads TGCGCCAGCAGCCAAGAAAGGTCAGGTAATCAGCCCCAGCATTTT.

The chain links TRBV14 to TRBJ2-3; no clear D gene. This CDR3 has 15 residues. V lost 1 base and J 2 bases, leaving 10 bases between the germline ends. Germline loops: CDR1 SGHDN, CDR2 FVKESK. CDR3 coding DNA: TGTGCCAGCAGCCAAGTAGTGACGGACACAGATACGCAGTATTTT. Its translation is CASSQVVTDTDTQYF. The whole variable domain, filled in from reference TRBV14 and TRBJ2-3, reads EAGVTQFPSHSVIEKGQTVTLRCDPISGHDNLYWYRRVMGKEIKFLLHFVKESKQDESGMPNNRFLAERTGGTYSTLKVQPAELEDSGVYFCASSQVVTDTDTQYFGPGTRLTVL.

In its sample, this clonotype was seen many times. The chain joins TRBV28 to TRBJ2-1, with D unclear. The CDR3 runs to 14 residues. The V and J ends lost 2 bases and 0 bases respectively, with 5 bases between them. The germline V gene encodes CDR1 MDHEN and CDR2 SYDVKM. The DNA of the CDR3 is TGTGCCAGCAGTTTAGAGATCTCCTACAATGAGCAGTTCTTC. As protein: CASSLEISYNEQFF.

This chain links TRBV27 with TRBJ2-7; 8 bases map to TRBD2. Germline V gives CDR1 MNHEY, CDR2 SMNVEV (reference sequence). The junction had 4 bases not matched to a gene; V was cut back by 6 bases and J by 0 bases. This CDR3 is built from 14 residues. Here the CDR3 reads CASSHGGVSYEQYF. The CDR3 bases are TGTGCCAGCAGCCACGGGGGGGTCTCCTACGAGCAGTACTTC.

The rearrangement links TRBV12-3 or TRBV12-4 to TRBJ2-5; 11 positions agree with TRBD2. The length of the CDR3 is 15 residues. V lost 8 bases to trimming and J lost 2 bases; unmatched junction nucleotides: 7. The CDR3 nucleotides read TGTGCCAGCGGCCCATTAGCGGGGGGGCAAGAGACCCAGTACTTC. Translation: CASGPLAGGQETQYF.

The chain carries TRBV7-2 and TRBJ2-5; D not resolved. Trimming pared 2 bases from V and 5 bases from J, leaving 6 bases between. The germline V gene encodes CDR1 SGHTA and CDR2 FQGNSA. This CDR3 is 12 amino acids long. The CDR3 reads CASSLIMETQYF. In nucleotides, the CDR3 is TGTGCCAGCAGCTTAATCATGGAGACCCAGTACTTC.